This T cell receptor beta chain originates from a study of prognosis after radiotherapy for stage I lung cancer. Overall study: The approximately twelve male and more than five female patients were aged 53 to 84, median 74.5 years. Study-wide findings and caveats: Reduced Shannon entropy following stereotactic body radiation therapy was recorded in patients who developed distant metastases.

Using two-round multiplex PCR, the authors amplified TCR beta CDR3 from genomic DNA. Specific primers for each TRBV and TRBJ gene were what first-round PCR used. TCRdb re-called the multiplex PCR reads through MiXCR, storing one row per CDR3 protein. The repertoire consists of roughly 26,000 distinct CDR3 sequences, with around 30% occurring once and the leading ten covering under 45%. In its sample, this clonotype was seen many times. Its specificity is unknown. All patients were node-negative on CT and PET/CT, without prior chemotherapy, radiotherapy or other malignancies. From germline, CDR1 is GTSNPN and CDR2 SVGIG (reference sequence). This CDR3 region has 15 residues. V shed 3 bases, J shed 1 base, and the junction held 5 bases outside the gene matches.

The sample consisted of PBMCs, taken before or after stereotactic body radiation therapy (not recorded which). The source of this sequence is a donor aged 50 or older with non-small cell lung cancer. The rearrangement joins TRBV30 to TRBJ1-1; 10 nucleotides align to TRBD1. CDR3 coding DNA: TGTGCCTGGAGCGGGACAGGGGAATGGAACACTGAAGCTTTCTTT. As protein: CAWSGTGEWNTEAFF.